The clone carrying this TCR beta chain was detected only once. Its specificity is unknown. Germline CDR1 is SGHAT and CDR2 is FQNNGV. Germline trimming cut 5 bases from V and 5 bases from J; bases unmatched to any gene: 12. This CDR3 is 15 amino acids long. These data belong to a study of cytomegalovirus exposure and HLA in healthy donors. Study conclusions and caveats: Excluded were some V segments that proved indistinguishable, including TRBV6-2 and TRBV6-3. Apparent HLA restriction characterized most CMV-associated TCR beta chains in a later analysis.

PCR used 60 Vbeta primers and 13 Jbeta primers. TCRdb's copy holds only in-frame clones and misses some; the assay was immunoSEQ multiplex PCR. The sample carries approximately 70,000 clones, roughly four fifths recorded once. The specimen was PBMCs. The chain joins TRBV11-2 to TRBJ2-7, with 7 nucleotides matching TRBD2. The origin of this receptor is a man between 50 and 59 years old in good health and CMV-seronegative. The CDR3 loop reads CASSIRGLVGDEQYF. In nucleotides, the CDR3 is TGTGCCAGCAGCATCAGAGGACTAGTCGGGGACGAGCAGTACTTC.